This is a list of T cell receptor beta chains from one sample in a study of OX40 agonist ivuxolimab in advanced cancers. Only in-frame clones appear in the TCRdb table, and some are missing; sequencing was by immunoSEQ multiplex PCR. The sample gives 55,000 to 75,000 clones, around 86% of which show up once; approximately 0.73% is in the top ten. The starting material was CD4+ or CD8+ T cells sorted from blood, obtained in a trial of the OX40 agonist ivuxolimab. The receptors originated from an adult with an advanced solid tumor such as melanoma, head and neck, liver or kidney cancer. The CDR3 runs from the conserved cysteine through the conserved F or W. D genes are given only for firm matches. Expanded clones get a size class; other rows say once, few or many, or leave the size out.

j_call,v_call,clone_size,d_call,cdr3_nt,cdr3_aa
TRBJ2-6,TRBV6-5,NA,NA,TGTGCCAGCAGTTCCATAGGGTCTGGGGCCAACGTCCTGACTTTC,CASSSIGSGANVLTF
TRBJ2-7,TRBV11-2,NA,NA,TGTGCCAGCAGCTTAGTACTAGCTTTGGGATACGAGCAGTACTTC,CASSLVLALGYEQYF
TRBJ2-3,TRBV9,NA,NA,TGTGCCAGCAGCCCGAGGACAATGTCTAGCACAGATACGCAGTATTTT,CASSPRTMSSTDTQYF
TRBJ2-7,TRBV7-8,NA,TRBD1,TGTGCCAGCACCCCAATCCGGGACAGGAGCTACGAGCAGTACTTC,CASTPIRDRSYEQYF
TRBJ2-2,TRBV7-9,NA,TRBD1,TGTGCCAGCAGACCCGGGACAGGGGAAACCGGGGAGCTGTTTTTT,CASRPGTGETGELFF
TRBJ1-2,TRBV4-3,NA,NA,TGCGCCAGCAGCCAAGTCTTAAGGGGCAACTATGGCTACACCTTC,CASSQVLRGNYGYTF
TRBJ1-2,TRBV5-6,few,NA,TGTGCCAGCAGCTTGGGGGGGCCAGGCTATGGCTACACCTTC,CASSLGGPGYGYTF
TRBJ2-1,TRBV7-2,NA,NA,TGTGCCAGCAGCTTAGCCCCAGGCACCCGAGGGAGGGAGCAGTTCTTC,CASSLAPGTRGREQFF
TRBJ1-3,TRBV9,NA,NA,TGTGCCAGCAGTGCTATCGAAGGGGTCGGCTCTGGAAACACCATATATTTT,CASSAIEGVGSGNTIYF
TRBJ1-3,TRBV30,once,NA,TGTGCCTGGAGTGGGGTGAATTTCTCTGGAAACACCATATATTTT,CAWSGVNFSGNTIYF
TRBJ1-4,TRBV21-1,NA,NA,TGTGCCAGCAGCAAAGGACTCACAGGGGGTAGTAATGAAAAACTGTTTTTT,CASSKGLTGGSNEKLFF
TRBJ1-1,TRBV30,NA,NA,TGTGCCTGGACACGGGAGGTGAGCACTGAAGCTTTCTTT,CAWTREVSTEAFF
TRBJ1-1,TRBV4-3,NA,NA,TGCGCCAGCAGGGTGATTGGGGGGGACACTGAAGCTTTCTTT,CASRVIGGDTEAFF
TRBJ1-2,TRBV7-9,few,NA,TGTGCCAACACACAGCAGTCTAACTATGGCTACACCTTC,CANTQQSNYGYTF
TRBJ2-7,TRBV5-1,once,NA,TGCGCCAGCAGCCGGGGCCCGCGCGGCTCCTACGAGCAGTACTTC,CASSRGPRGSYEQYF
TRBJ2-5,TRBV18,NA,TRBD2,TGTGCCAGCTCAAACTTACACCCACTAGCGGGAGGGAAAGAGACCCAGTACTTC,CASSNLHPLAGGKETQYF
TRBJ2-1,TRBV6-4,NA,NA,TGTGCCAGCAGTGACAGGCGGGGAGAGGGGATGGATGAGCAGTTCTTC,CASSDRRGEGMDEQFF
TRBJ1-2,TRBV2,NA,TRBD1,TGTGCCAGCAGGGACAGGGGGCACTCGGGCTATGGCTACACCTTC,CASRDRGHSGYGYTF
TRBJ1-3,TRBV15,NA,NA,TGTGCCACCAGCAGAGCTGGAGAGGGTGGAAACACCATATATTTT,CATSRAGEGGNTIYF
TRBJ2-6,TRBV5-1,NA,NA,TGCGCCAGCAGCTCCGGGACAACCAGCTCTGGGGCCAACGTCCTGACTTTC,CASSSGTTSSGANVLTF
TRBJ2-7,TRBV29-1,NA,NA,TGCAGCGTTGAAGCACAGGGCTCCTACGAGCAGTACTTC,CSVEAQGSYEQYF
TRBJ2-7,TRBV4-3,NA,TRBD1,TGCGCCAGCAGCCAAGCGCTCCCACAGGGGGCCTACGAGCAGTACTTC,CASSQALPQGAYEQYF
TRBJ1-1,TRBV6-6,NA,NA,TGTGCCAGCACCCCCCAAACAGGGCGGGGAGAAGCTTTCTTT,CASTPQTGRGEAFF
TRBJ2-6,TRBV2,NA,NA,TGTGCCAGCAGCGGACTGTTCTCTGGGGCCAACGTCCTGACTTTC,CASSGLFSGANVLTF
TRBJ2-6,TRBV21-1,NA,NA,TGTGCCAGCACCGGGGGGACAGGGATCTCTGGGGCCAACGTCCTGACTTTC,CASTGGTGISGANVLTF
TRBJ2-7,TRBV5-5,NA,TRBD2,TGTGCCAGCAGCGGACTAGCTAGCAGCCAGTACTTC,CASSGLASSQYF
TRBJ2-1,TRBV9,NA,NA,TGTGCCAGCACCCCTTCCGACGGAAACTACAATGAGCAGTTCTTC,CASTPSDGNYNEQFF
TRBJ2-2,TRBV7-8,few,NA,TGTGCCAGCAGCGCCAGGCCAGGGGGGTCGACCGGGGAGCTGTTTTTT,CASSARPGGSTGELFF
TRBJ2-2,TRBV6-5,NA,NA,TGTGCCAGCAGTAACCCCTATAGCGCGACCGGGGAGCTGTTTTTT,CASSNPYSATGELFF
TRBJ2-5,TRBV21-1,NA,NA,TGTGCCAGCAGCAAAGGGGGCGGGACTCCCGGTGGTGAGACCCAGTACTTC,CASSKGGGTPGGETQYF
TRBJ1-2,TRBV5-5,NA,TRBD1,TGTGCCAGCAGCCCCATCTCGACAGGGGGCGACTATGGCTACACCTTC,CASSPISTGGDYGYTF
TRBJ1-2,TRBV30,NA,NA,TGTGCCTGGAAGCAGGGATCGGGTGGCTACACCTTC,CAWKQGSGGYTF
TRBJ2-7,TRBV5-1,few,NA,TGCGCCAGCAGCTTGAATGAAAGGGGAACCTACGAGCAGTACTTC,CASSLNERGTYEQYF
TRBJ1-1,TRBV14,NA,NA,TGTGCCAGCAGCCAGTTCCGGAACACTGAAGCTTTCTTT,CASSQFRNTEAFF
TRBJ1-1,TRBV5-1,NA,TRBD1,TGCGCCAGCAGCTTGAGGGCAGGGGGGCTTGAGTCTGAAGCTTTCTTT,CASSLRAGGLESEAFF
TRBJ1-4,TRBV7-2,NA,NA,TGTGCCAGCAGCCCCCACCAACGAGAAAAACTGTTTTTT,CASSPHQREKLFF
TRBJ2-3,TRBV9,NA,NA,TGTGCCAGCAGCGTACAAAGGGTGGCAGATACGCAGTATTTT,CASSVQRVADTQYF
TRBJ2-1,TRBV7-2,once,NA,TGTGCCAGCAGCTTAGTTACGTACAATGAGCAGTTCTTC,CASSLVTYNEQFF
TRBJ1-2,TRBV7-2,NA,NA,TGTGCCAGCAGACTTCGAACAGGGACCTATGGCTACACCTTC,CASRLRTGTYGYTF
TRBJ1-5,TRBV30,few,NA,TGTGCCTGGAGTGTAAGCAATCAGCCCCAGCATTTT,CAWSVSNQPQHF
TRBJ1-4,TRBV15,NA,NA,TGTGCCACCAGCAGAGATCGGGAAAAACTGTTTTTT,CATSRDREKLFF
TRBJ2-5,TRBV7-7,NA,NA,TGTGCTAGCAGCCCCTCCCCCGGCAGGGCTAGCGCCAACACCCAGTACTTC,CASSPSPGRASANTQYF
TRBJ1-1,TRBV28,NA,NA,TGTGCCAGCAGTTTGTCTGACGTCGTGAACACTGAAGCTTTCTTT,CASSLSDVVNTEAFF
TRBJ2-3,TRBV5-1,NA,NA,TGCGCCAGCAGCTTGGAACTAGATACGCAGTATTTT,CASSLELDTQYF
TRBJ1-4,TRBV18,NA,NA,TGTGCCAGCTCACCAGGGACAACTAATGAAAAACTGTTTTTT,CASSPGTTNEKLFF
TRBJ1-4,TRBV15,NA,NA,TGTGCCACCCTCCGGGACTATGCAACTAATGAAAAACTGTTTTTT,CATLRDYATNEKLFF
TRBJ1-5,TRBV19,NA,TRBD1,TGTGCCAGTAGTATAGTGACAGGGCGTAACCAGCCCCAGCATTTT,CASSIVTGRNQPQHF
TRBJ2-7,TRBV6-5,NA,NA,TGTGCCAGCAGACCGGACGGCTCCTACGAGCAGTACTTC,CASRPDGSYEQYF
TRBJ2-1,TRBV1,NA,NA,TGCACCAGCAGCCTCTCACTAGCGGGAGTGGCAAATGAGCAGTTCTTC,CTSSLSLAGVANEQFF
TRBJ2-1,TRBV5-1,NA,NA,TGCGCCAGCAGCTTGGTGGTGGGGTCCGGGCTAGAGCAGTTCTTC,CASSLVVGSGLEQFF
TRBJ2-7,TRBV9,NA,NA,TGTGCCAGCAGCGTAGGGTGGAGGGGGTCACTCTACGAGCAGTACTTC,CASSVGWRGSLYEQYF
TRBJ1-1,TRBV7-2,NA,NA,TGTGCCAGCAGCCGCGAGGGCAGCGTTATGAACACTGAAGCTTTCTTT,CASSREGSVMNTEAFF
TRBJ1-1,TRBV2,NA,NA,TGTGCCAGACAGGGATTGAACACTGAAGCTTTCTTT,CARQGLNTEAFF